The sequence of this TCR beta chain was determined in a study of blood T cell repertoires in COVID-19. Study as a whole: T cells, B-cell-depleted T cells, or PBMCs supplied cDNA or gDNA.

The CDR3 has 15 amino acids. CDR1 is SEHNR, CDR2 FQNEAQ, per germline (reference sequence). V was shortened by 2 bases and J by 6 bases, with 13 bases between the two germline ends. The repertoire was sequenced with immunoSEQ multiplex PCR; TCRdb's copy has only in-frame clones and lacks some. The table records some 130,000 clones, roughly three quarters of them present only once. Source material: peripheral blood. This TCR was sampled from a woman in her 70s with acute or convalescent COVID-19. J is TRBJ2-2 and V is TRBV7-9, with D perhaps TRBD1 (6 bases). The CDR3 region is CASSLSLTGSGELFF. CDR3 nucleotide sequence: TGTGCCAGCAGCTTAAGCCTCACAGGGTCCGGGGAGCTGTTTTTT.